These T cell receptor beta chains were read from a single sample in a study of blood T cell repertoires in COVID-19. Assay used: immunoSEQ multiplex PCR; TCRdb lists only in-frame clones, some missing. The table lists 43,000 or so clones, 83% of them singletons. The sample was peripheral blood. These receptors originate from a man aged 55 to 70 with active COVID-19. Each CDR3 is given with its conserved first and last residue.

v_gene: TRBV27; j_gene: TRBJ2-7; CDR3aa: CASSPRRQGERQYF
v_gene: TRBV11-2; j_gene: TRBJ1-4; CDR3aa: CASSLPWTGPNEKLFF
v_gene: TRBV27; j_gene: TRBJ2-3; CDR3aa: CASSSRTGLSGSDTQYF
v_gene: TRBV5-6; j_gene: TRBJ2-1; CDR3aa: CASSLPGPYNEQFF
v_gene: TRBV5-4; j_gene: TRBJ2-1; CDR3aa: CASSLGSPNSEQFF
v_gene: TRBV9; j_gene: TRBJ1-2; CDR3aa: CASKGTNSNYGYTF
v_gene: TRBV28; j_gene: TRBJ2-1; CDR3aa: CASRGTGGSNEQFF
v_gene: TRBV7-3; j_gene: TRBJ2-2; CDR3aa: CASSLNLAGGPGELFF
v_gene: TRBV27; j_gene: TRBJ2-7; CDR3aa: CASGVAGRPYEQYF
v_gene: TRBV7-8; j_gene: TRBJ1-3; CDR3aa: CASSLGSRRFSGNTIYF
v_gene: TRBV3-1/TRBV3-2; j_gene: TRBJ1-4; CDR3aa: CASSQAKSTNEKLFF
v_gene: TRBV5-1; j_gene: TRBJ2-1; CDR3aa: CASSLTGEGYNEQFF
v_gene: TRBV7-2; j_gene: TRBJ1-6; CDR3aa: CASSLANRGLRSPLHF
v_gene: TRBV5-1; j_gene: TRBJ2-3; CDR3aa: CASSLAGGSTDTQYF
v_gene: TRBV18; j_gene: TRBJ1-6; CDR3aa: CASSPGRGHNSPLHF
v_gene: TRBV7-9; j_gene: TRBJ2-7; CDR3aa: CASSLGDPRGYEQYF
v_gene: TRBV28; j_gene: TRBJ1-5; CDR3aa: CASRGTSGQPQHF
v_gene: TRBV4-2; j_gene: TRBJ2-1; CDR3aa: CASSQESTSGGNNEQFF
v_gene: TRBV28; j_gene: TRBJ1-5; CDR3aa: CASSSQWQPQHF
v_gene: TRBV6-6; j_gene: TRBJ1-5; CDR3aa: CASSSSGTGEQPQHF
v_gene: TRBV7-8; j_gene: TRBJ2-1; CDR3aa: CASSLSTSGNEQFF
v_gene: TRBV20-1; j_gene: TRBJ1-4; CDR3aa: CSASSSVEGEKLFF
v_gene: TRBV7-2; j_gene: TRBJ2-4; CDR3aa: CASSSPGLVVLYF
v_gene: TRBV28; j_gene: TRBJ2-6; CDR3aa: CASSYLPGAGANVLTF
v_gene: TRBV7-9; j_gene: TRBJ2-1; CDR3aa: CASSLEGLVNEQFF
v_gene: TRBV19; j_gene: TRBJ1-3; CDR3aa: CAGENSVISGNTIYF
v_gene: TRBV11-1; j_gene: TRBJ1-1; CDR3aa: CASSPWGDLGNTEAFF
v_gene: TRBV24-1; j_gene: TRBJ2-3; CDR3aa: CATSDLRGGADTQYF
v_gene: TRBV7-2; j_gene: TRBJ2-1; CDR3aa: CASSPQRGGYNEQFF
v_gene: TRBV19; j_gene: TRBJ1-1; CDR3aa: CASYGDRLGTEAFF
v_gene: TRBV7-2; j_gene: TRBJ2-5; CDR3aa: CASRPGHKETQYF
v_gene: TRBV6-5; j_gene: TRBJ1-2; CDR3aa: CASSYLTGKGYGYTF
v_gene: TRBV5-1; j_gene: TRBJ2-3; CDR3aa: CASSLVGHTDTQYF
v_gene: TRBV6-5; j_gene: TRBJ1-1; CDR3aa: CASSYSGQGAEAFF
v_gene: TRBV9; j_gene: TRBJ2-2; CDR3aa: CASSPRQTNTGELFF
v_gene: TRBV18; j_gene: TRBJ1-1; CDR3aa: CASSPSRDRNTEAFF
v_gene: TRBV7-2; j_gene: TRBJ2-1; CDR3aa: CASSLASRAGWDNEQFF